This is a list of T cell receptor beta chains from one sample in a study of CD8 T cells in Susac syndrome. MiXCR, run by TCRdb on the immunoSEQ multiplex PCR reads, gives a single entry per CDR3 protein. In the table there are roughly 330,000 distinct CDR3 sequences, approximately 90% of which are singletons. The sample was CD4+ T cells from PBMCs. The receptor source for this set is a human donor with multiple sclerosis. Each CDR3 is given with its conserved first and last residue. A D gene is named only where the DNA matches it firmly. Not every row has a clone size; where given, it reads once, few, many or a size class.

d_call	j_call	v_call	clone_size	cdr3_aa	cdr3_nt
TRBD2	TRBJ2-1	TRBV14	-	CASSQPLAGTLFSYNGQFF	TGTGCCAGCAGCCAGCCACTAGCGGGAACCTTGTTCTCCTACAATGGGCAGTTCTTC
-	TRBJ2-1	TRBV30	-	CAWSASATLNEQFF	TGTGCCTGGAGTGCCTCAGCAACCCTCAATGAGCAGTTCTTC
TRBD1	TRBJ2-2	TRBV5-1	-	CASSPRLGGGRNTGELFF	TGCGCCAGCAGCCCTAGGTTAGGGGGCGGAAGGAACACCGGGGAGCTGTTTTTT
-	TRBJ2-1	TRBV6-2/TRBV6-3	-	CASSRREDNEQFF	TGTGCCAGCAGCCGAAGGGAGGACAATGAGCAGTTCTTC
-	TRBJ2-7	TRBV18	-	CASSPTSDRAYEQYF	TGTGCCAGCTCACCGACGAGTGACAGAGCCTACGAGCAGTACTTC
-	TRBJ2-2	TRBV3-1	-	CASSQGKRVANTGELFF	TGTGCCAGCAGCCAAGGCAAGCGGGTGGCGAACACCGGGGAGCTGTTTTTT
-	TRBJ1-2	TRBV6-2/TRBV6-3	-	CASSYSDRRGNYGYTF	TGTGCCAGCAGTTACTCTGACAGGCGAGGAAACTATGGCTACACCTTC
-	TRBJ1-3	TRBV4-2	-	CASSQDLSSAGNTIYF	TGTGCCAGCAGCCAAGATTTGTCCTCGGCTGGAAACACCATATATTTT
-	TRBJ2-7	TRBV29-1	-	CSVDQGGFHEQYF	TGCAGCGTTGATCAGGGCGGCTTCCACGAGCAGTACTTC
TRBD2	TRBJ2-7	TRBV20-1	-	CSAVSLAGGSYEQYF	TGCAGTGCCGTCTCCCTAGCGGGAGGTTCCTACGAGCAGTACTTC
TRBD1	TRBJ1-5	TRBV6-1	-	CASSESVTGGRQPQHF	TGTGCCAGCAGTGAATCCGTGACAGGGGGGCGTCAGCCCCAGCATTTT
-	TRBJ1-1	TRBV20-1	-	CSANGPGAWGTEAFF	TGCAGTGCTAACGGGCCGGGGGCCTGGGGCACTGAAGCTTTCTTT
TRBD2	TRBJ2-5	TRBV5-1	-	CASTGRPRETQYF	TGCGCCAGCACCGGGAGGCCGAGGGAGACCCAGTACTTC
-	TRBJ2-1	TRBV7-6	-	CASSLIQGPSWHNEQFF	TGTGCCAGCAGCTTAATTCAGGGACCCTCATGGCATAATGAGCAGTTCTTC
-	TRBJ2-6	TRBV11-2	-	CASSVREFSGANVLTF	TGTGCCAGCAGCGTCCGAGAGTTCTCTGGGGCCAACGTCCTGACTTTC
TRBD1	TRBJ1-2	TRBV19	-	CASSGYRGGDYGYTF	TGTGCCAGTAGTGGGTACAGGGGAGGGGACTATGGCTACACCTTC
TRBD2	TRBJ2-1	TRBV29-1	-	CSVERTSGYNEQFF	TGCAGCGTTGAGAGGACTAGCGGTTACAATGAGCAGTTCTTC
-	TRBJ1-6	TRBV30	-	CASQRSYNSPLHF	TGTGCCTCCCAGAGGAGCTATAATTCACCCCTCCACTTT
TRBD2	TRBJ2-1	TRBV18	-	CASSPQGLAGPYNEQFF	TGTGCCAGCTCACCACAGGGACTAGCGGGACCCTACAATGAGCAGTTCTTC
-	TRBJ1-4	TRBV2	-	CASSGSLATTNEKLFF	TGTGCCAGCAGTGGGTCCCTGGCTACAACTAATGAAAAACTGTTTTTT
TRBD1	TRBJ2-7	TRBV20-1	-	CSARGGTGGTYEQYF	TGCAGTGCTAGAGGCGGGACAGGGGGTACCTACGAGCAGTACTTC
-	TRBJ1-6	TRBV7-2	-	CASSLGSAGSPLHF	TGTGCCAGCAGCTTAGGGAGTGCAGGCTCACCCCTCCACTTT
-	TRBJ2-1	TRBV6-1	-	CASSDGGTPHREQFF	TGTGCCAGCAGCGATGGGGGGACCCCTCACAGGGAGCAGTTCTTC
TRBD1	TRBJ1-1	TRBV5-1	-	CASSIQGSGTEAFF	TGCGCCAGCAGCATACAGGGGAGTGGGACTGAAGCTTTCTTT
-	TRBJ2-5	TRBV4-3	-	CASSQETGSETQYF	TGCGCCAGCAGCCAAGAGACAGGTTCAGAGACCCAGTACTTC
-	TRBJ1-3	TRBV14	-	CASSPRGLSTGNTIYF	TGTGCCAGCAGCCCAAGGGGCCTGAGCACTGGAAACACCATATATTTT
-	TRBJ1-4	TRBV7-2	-	CASSVTVSTNEKLFF	TGTGCCAGCAGCGTTACAGTATCAACTAATGAAAAACTGTTTTTT
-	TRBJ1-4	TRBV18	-	CASSPLDSGGGEKLFF	TGTGCCAGCTCACCACTTGACAGCGGAGGGGGGGAAAAACTGTTTTTT
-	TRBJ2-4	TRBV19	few	CASSYSQNIQYF	TGTGCCAGTAGTTACTCACAAAACATTCAGTACTTC
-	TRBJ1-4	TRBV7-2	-	CASSLDGHNEKLFF	TGTGCCAGCAGCTTAGATGGACATAATGAAAAACTGTTTTTT
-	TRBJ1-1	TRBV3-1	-	CASSQEGGRMNTEAFF	TGTGCCAGCAGCCAAGAAGGGGGACGGATGAACACTGAAGCTTTCTTT
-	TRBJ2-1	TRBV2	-	CASRELSAVNFNEQFF	TGTGCCAGCAGGGAACTCTCCGCGGTCAACTTCAATGAGCAGTTCTTC
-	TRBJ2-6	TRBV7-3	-	CASSRVQGTGANVLTF	TGTGCCAGCAGCCGGGTACAGGGTACTGGGGCCAACGTCCTGACTTTC
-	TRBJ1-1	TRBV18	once	CASSRDEPPRTEAFF	TGTGCCAGCTCACGAGACGAGCCCCCGAGGACTGAAGCTTTCTTT
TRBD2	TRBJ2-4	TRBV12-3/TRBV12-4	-	CASSARGLAGNIQYF	TGTGCCAGCAGTGCCAGGGGACTAGCGGGAAACATTCAGTACTTC
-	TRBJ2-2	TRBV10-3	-	CAISTGTTTGELFF	TGTGCCATCAGTACAGGGACTACCACCGGGGAGCTGTTTTTT
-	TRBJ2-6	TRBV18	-	CASSQELSSGANVLTF	TGTGCCAGCTCACAGGAATTGAGCTCTGGGGCCAACGTCCTGACTTTC
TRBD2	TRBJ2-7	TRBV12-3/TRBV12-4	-	CASSRGLAGAYEQYF	TGTGCCAGCAGCCGGGGACTAGCGGGGGCCTACGAGCAGTACTTC
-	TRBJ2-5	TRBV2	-	CASRVTETQETQYF	TGTGCCAGCAGGGTCACCGAGACTCAAGAGACCCAGTACTTC
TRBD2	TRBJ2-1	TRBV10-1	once	CASSERTSGHNEQFF	TGCGCCAGCAGTGAAAGGACTAGCGGGCACAATGAGCAGTTCTTC
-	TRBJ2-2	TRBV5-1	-	CASSPLGGPREGNTGELFF	TGCGCCAGCAGCCCCCTGGGGGGCCCCCGAGAAGGGAACACCGGGGAGCTGTTTTTT
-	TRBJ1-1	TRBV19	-	CASSILRRMAAGRGTEAFF	TGTGCCAGTAGTATACTGAGGCGTATGGCAGCGGGGAGGGGCACTGAAGCTTTCTTT
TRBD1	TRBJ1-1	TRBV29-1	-	CSVDRGSTEAFF	TGCAGCGTCGACAGGGGGTCCACTGAAGCTTTCTTT
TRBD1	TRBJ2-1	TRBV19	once	CASSIDRATLNEQFF	TGTGCCAGTAGTATCGACAGGGCCACCCTCAATGAGCAGTTCTTC
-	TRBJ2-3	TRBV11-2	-	CASIPGGRRTDTQYF	TGTGCCAGCATCCCGGGGGGCCGGCGCACAGATACGCAGTATTTT
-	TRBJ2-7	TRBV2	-	CASSFDPREGVYEQYF	TGTGCCAGCAGCTTTGACCCCAGGGAAGGTGTCTACGAGCAGTACTTC
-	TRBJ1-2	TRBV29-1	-	CSVAGQWTIGYTF	TGCAGCGTTGCGGGGCAGTGGACTATCGGCTACACCTTC
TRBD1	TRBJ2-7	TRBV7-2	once	CASSSPGQGSQYF	TGTGCCAGCAGCTCGCCGGGACAGGGTTCCCAGTACTTC
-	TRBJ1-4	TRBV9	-	CASSVSLGGEKLFF	TGTGCCAGCAGCGTGTCCCTAGGTGGTGAAAAACTGTTTTTT
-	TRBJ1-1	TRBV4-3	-	CASSQDRTAIEAFF	TGCGCCAGCAGCCAAGACCGGACGGCTATTGAAGCTTTCTTT